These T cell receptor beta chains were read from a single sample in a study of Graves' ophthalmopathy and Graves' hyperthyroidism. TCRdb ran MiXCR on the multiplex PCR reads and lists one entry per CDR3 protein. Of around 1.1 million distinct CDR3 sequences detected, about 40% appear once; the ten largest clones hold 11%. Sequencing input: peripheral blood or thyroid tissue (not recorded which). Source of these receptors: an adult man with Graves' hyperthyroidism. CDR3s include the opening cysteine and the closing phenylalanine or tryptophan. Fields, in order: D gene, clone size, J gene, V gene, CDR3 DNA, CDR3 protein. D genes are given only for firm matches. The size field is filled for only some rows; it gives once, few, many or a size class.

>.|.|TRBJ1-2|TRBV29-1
TGCAGCAGTTACCACCCGCGGGGCTCTAACTATGGCTACACCTTC
CSSYHPRGSNYGYTF
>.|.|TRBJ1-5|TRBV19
TGTGCCAGTAGTATAGATCTTATGGGGGGGCAGCCCCAGCATTTT
CASSIDLMGGQPQHF
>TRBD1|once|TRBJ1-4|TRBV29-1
TGCAGCGTGCAGCAGGGGGCAACTAATGAAAAACTGTTTTTT
CSVQQGATNEKLFF
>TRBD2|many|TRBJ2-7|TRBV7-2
TGTGCCAGCAGCTTAACTAGCGACTCCTACGAGCAGTACTTC
CASSLTSDSYEQYF
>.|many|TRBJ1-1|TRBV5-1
TGCGCCAGCAGCCCCGCCGACAGGAACACTGAAGCTTTCTTT
CASSPADRNTEAFF
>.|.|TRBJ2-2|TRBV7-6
TGTGCCAGCAGCGGGGGGTGGGAGCTGTTTTTT
CASSGGWELFF
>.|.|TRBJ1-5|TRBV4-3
TGCGCCAGCAGCCAAGATATCATCGGGGATCAGCCCCAGCATTTT
CASSQDIIGDQPQHF
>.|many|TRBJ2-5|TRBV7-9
TGTGCCACCGCTAGGGGGGGTCAAGAGACCCAGTACTTC
CATARGGQETQYF
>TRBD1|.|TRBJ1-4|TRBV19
TGTGCCAGTACCTTTCACGGTGACAGGGATGAAAAACTGTTTTTT
CASTFHGDRDEKLFF
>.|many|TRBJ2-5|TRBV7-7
TGTGCCAGCAGCCCTAGAGCCGGGCGTAGCCAAGAGACCCAGTACTTC
CASSPRAGRSQETQYF
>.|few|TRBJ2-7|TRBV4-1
TGCGCCAGCAGCCAAGTGTCGGGAATCTTCTACGAGCAGTACTTC
CASSQVSGIFYEQYF
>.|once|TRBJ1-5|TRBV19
TGTGCCAGTAGTATCCAGCGGGGGCAGACTGAGACCCAGCATTTT
CASSIQRGQTETQHF
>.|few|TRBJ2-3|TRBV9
TGTGCCAGCAGCGTAGGGACGCCAGGGTGGGGCCCAGATACGCAGTATTTT
CASSVGTPGWGPDTQYF
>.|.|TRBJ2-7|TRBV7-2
TGTGCCAGCAGCTCCTTCTCCTACGGGCAGTACTTC
CASSSFSYGQYF
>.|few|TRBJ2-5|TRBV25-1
TGTGCCAGCAGTGGGCAGGGGCGGGAAGAGACCCAGTACTTC
CASSGQGREETQYF
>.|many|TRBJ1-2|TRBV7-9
TGTGCCAGCAGCCAAGGGGCAGACAGTACCTATGGCTACACCTTC
CASSQGADSTYGYTF
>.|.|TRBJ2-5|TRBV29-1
TGCAGCGTTGAAGGTTGGGGGGACGGGAGGACCCAGTACTTC
CSVEGWGDGRTQYF
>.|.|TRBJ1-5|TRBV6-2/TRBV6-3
TGTGCCTCCGCGGGCGAAAATCAGCCCCAGCATTTT
CASAGENQPQHF
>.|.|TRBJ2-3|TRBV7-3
TGTGCCAGCACCGAACAAGGGTTGAGCACAGATACGCAGTATTTT
CASTEQGLSTDTQYF
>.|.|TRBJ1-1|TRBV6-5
TGTGCCAGCAGTTACTCATTCACGAACACTGAAGCTTTCTTT
CASSYSFTNTEAFF
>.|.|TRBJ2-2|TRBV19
TGTGCCAGTAGTAGGTGGGCGCCCGGGGAGCTGTTTTTT
CASSRWAPGELFF
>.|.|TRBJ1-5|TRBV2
TGTGCCAGCAGTGAACAGGTCAATCAGCCCCAGCATTTT
CASSEQVNQPQHF
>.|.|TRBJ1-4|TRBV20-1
TGCAGTGCCAGTTCAAGGGCCGCCGGGAGGAATGAAAAACTGTTTTTT
CSASSRAAGRNEKLFF
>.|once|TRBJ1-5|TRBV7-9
TGTGCCAGCAGCCGAAACAGCAATCAGCATTTT
CASSRNSNQHF
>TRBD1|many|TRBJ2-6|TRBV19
TGTGCCACCCGGGACAGGGGTGCTGGGGCCAACGTCCTGACTTTC
CATRDRGAGANVLTF
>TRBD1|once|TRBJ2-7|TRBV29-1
TGCAGCGCCCGGACAGGGATCCACGAGCAGTACTTC
CSARTGIHEQYF
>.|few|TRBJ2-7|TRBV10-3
TGTGCCAGCAGAATGACAGGCAACTACGAGCAGTACTTC
CASRMTGNYEQYF
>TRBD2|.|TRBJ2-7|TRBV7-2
TGTGCCAGCAGTTTTGCCTCTAGCGGGGGCCCAATCTCCTACGAGCAGTGCTTC
CASSFASSGGPISYEQCF
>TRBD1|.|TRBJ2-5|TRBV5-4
TGTGCCAGCGGACGAAGGGACAGACTCCAAGAGACCCAGTACTTC
CASGRRDRLQETQYF
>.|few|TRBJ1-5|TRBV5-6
TGTGCCAGCAGCTTGGCAGGAGTAGGAGGTTTTCAGCCCCAGCATTTT
CASSLAGVGGFQPQHF
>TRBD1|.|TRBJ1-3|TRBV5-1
TGCGCCAGCAGCCGGGACAGGTTATCCGCTGGAAACACCATATATTTT
CASSRDRLSAGNTIYF
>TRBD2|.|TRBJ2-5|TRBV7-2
TGTGCCAGCAGGCCTACCCCTAGCGGGAGTGAGACCCAGTACTTC
CASRPTPSGSETQYF
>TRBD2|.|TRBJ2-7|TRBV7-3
TGTGCCAGCAGCTCACTAGCGGGGGCCTACCTCTCCTACGAGCAGTACTTC
CASSSLAGAYLSYEQYF
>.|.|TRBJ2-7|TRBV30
TGTGCCTGGGAGGACGGGATCTACGAGCAGTACTTC
CAWEDGIYEQYF
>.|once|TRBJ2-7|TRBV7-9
TGTGCCAGCAGCGCCGCCTCGGACAGCGACGAGCAGTACTTC
CASSAASDSDEQYF